The rows below give T cell receptor beta chains drawn from one sample of a study of CD8+ T cells in alopecia areata. The repertoire was sequenced with immunoSEQ multiplex PCR; TCRdb's copy has only in-frame clones and lacks some. Of a few hundred thousand clones in the sample, approximately 45% are singletons; the top ten hold approximately 2.9%. This sample comprised CD4+ T cells sorted from blood, obtained around week 36, from a patient treated with tofacitinib. The receptors were gathered from a human donor with alopecia areata. The CDR3 runs from the conserved cysteine through the conserved F or W. D genes are given only for firm matches. Only some rows state a clone size, as once, few, many or a class for expanded clones.

d_call j_call v_call clone_size cdr3_nt cdr3_aa
TRBD1 TRBJ1-1 TRBV5-1 few TGCGCCAGCAGCTCAACTGGGACAGGCACTGAAGCTTTCTTT CASSSTGTGTEAFF
NA TRBJ2-7 TRBV11-2 NA TGTGCCAGCAGCCAAGGGGAATCCTCCTACGAGCAGTACTTC CASSQGESSYEQYF
NA TRBJ2-1 TRBV30 NA TGTGCCTGGAGAGAGAGCGGTGAGCAGTTCTTC CAWRESGEQFF
TRBD1 TRBJ2-7 TRBV29-1 NA TGCAGCGTTGTGAGGACAGGCCGGTACGAGCAGTACTTC CSVVRTGRYEQYF
NA TRBJ1-1 TRBV30 NA TGTGCCTGGGATGGAGGTAAGACTGAAGCTTTCTTT CAWDGGKTEAFF
NA TRBJ2-5 TRBV13 NA TGTGCCAGCAGCCTTGGCAGCCAAGAGACCCAGTACTTC CASSLGSQETQYF
NA TRBJ1-2 TRBV28 NA TGTGCCAGCAGTCTCCCGAGAGGAAGCTATGGCTACACCTTC CASSLPRGSYGYTF
NA TRBJ1-1 TRBV7-3 NA TGTGCCAGCAGCCCTACCGACAGGAACACTGAAGCTTTCTTT CASSPTDRNTEAFF
TRBD2 TRBJ2-1 TRBV5-1 NA TGCGCCAGCAGCCCGGCACTAGCGGGAGAATACGAGCAGTTCTTC CASSPALAGEYEQFF
NA TRBJ2-5 TRBV29-1 NA TGCAGCGTAGCCCTGTACCAAGAGACCCAGTACTTC CSVALYQETQYF
TRBD2 TRBJ2-5 TRBV5-4 few TGTGCCAGCAGCTTCTCCTTAGCGGGAGGGCAGGAGACCCAGTACTTC CASSFSLAGGQETQYF
NA TRBJ2-3 TRBV11-1 NA TGTGCCAGCAGCTTGGTCAGGGGAGCAGATACGCAGTATTTT CASSLVRGADTQYF
NA TRBJ2-5 TRBV4-1 NA TGCGCCAGCAGCCTTGCCGGGGCCTACCAAGAGACCCAGTACTTC CASSLAGAYQETQYF
NA TRBJ2-7 TRBV30 NA TGTGCCTGGAGCGTCGGGCCCCTCGAGCAGCAGTACTTC CAWSVGPLEQQYF
TRBD1 TRBJ1-1 TRBV15 once TGTGCCACCAGCAGAGATCAAGGGGGCCCGATTCGTGACACTGAAGCTTTCTTT CATSRDQGGPIRDTEAFF
TRBD2 TRBJ2-3 TRBV10-3 NA TGTGCCGCAATGACTAGCGGGAGGTCAGATACGCAGTATTTT CAAMTSGRSDTQYF
NA TRBJ1-4 TRBV30 few TGTGCCTGGAGCGGGGGGCTTGACGAAAAACTGTTTTTT CAWSGGLDEKLFF
TRBD2 TRBJ2-5 TRBV6-6 NA TGTGCCAGCAGTGGACAAGCGGGAGTAGGGGAATCGACCCAGTACTTC CASSGQAGVGESTQYF
NA TRBJ2-5 TRBV11-1 NA TGTGCCAGCAGCTCCCGGACGGGAGAAGAGACCCAGTACTTC CASSSRTGEETQYF
NA TRBJ2-7 TRBV2 NA TGTGCCAGCAGTAGGGGCAGCCCCTACGAGCAGTACTTC CASSRGSPYEQYF
NA TRBJ1-1 TRBV30 NA TGTGCCCTGGGAAGGTGGGACACTGAAGCTTTCTTT CALGRWDTEAFF
NA TRBJ2-5 TRBV6-5 NA TGTGCCAGCAGTTATGAGGAGACCCAGTACTTC CASSYEETQYF
NA TRBJ1-1 TRBV29-1 few TGCAGCGTTCGCCCGGGGGCACCGAACACTGAAGCTTTCTTT CSVRPGAPNTEAFF
NA TRBJ2-7 TRBV2 once TGTGCCAGCAGTCCCCGCGGGACTTACGAGCAGTACTTC CASSPRGTYEQYF
NA TRBJ2-7 TRBV5-1 NA TGCGCCAGCAGCTTGGAGGGGGGTAAGGAGTACTTC CASSLEGGKEYF
NA TRBJ2-3 TRBV2 once TGTGCCAGCAGACCCGACATGATTAGCACAGATACGCAGTATTTT CASRPDMISTDTQYF
NA TRBJ1-1 TRBV5-1 once TGCGCCAGCAGCAACAGGACAAGGGCGGTTACTGAAGCTTTCTTT CASSNRTRAVTEAFF
NA TRBJ2-2 TRBV29-1 NA TGCAGCGTTTCGGGGATCCAGGGTACCGGGGAGCTGTTTTTT CSVSGIQGTGELFF
TRBD1 TRBJ2-5 TRBV29-1 few TGCAGCGTCGGGGACAGGCAAGGGGGAGAGACCCAGTACTTC CSVGDRQGGETQYF
NA TRBJ1-2 TRBV27 few TGTGCCAGCAGTCCCCCCCAGGGCAATGGCTACACCTTC CASSPPQGNGYTF
NA TRBJ1-1 TRBV25-1 NA TGTGCCAGCAGTGCCCTCGGGGGCTCGAACACTGAAGCTTTCTTT CASSALGGSNTEAFF
NA TRBJ2-6 TRBV5-1 few TGCGCCAGCAGCTTAGGGGATTCTGGGGCCAACGTCCTGACTTTC CASSLGDSGANVLTF
NA TRBJ1-5 TRBV19 NA TGTGCCAGTAGTATTAGAAGGGGCAATCAGCCCCAGCATTTT CASSIRRGNQPQHF
TRBD1 TRBJ1-1 TRBV29-1 few TGCAGCGCGGACAGGGTGAACACTGAAGCTTTCTTT CSADRVNTEAFF
NA TRBJ2-5 TRBV7-9 NA TGTGCCAGCAGCTTCCGGGAGACCCAGTACTTC CASSFRETQYF
NA TRBJ1-1 TRBV29-1 NA TGCAGCGTCTTAGGGGGGAACACTGAAGCTTTCTTT CSVLGGNTEAFF
NA TRBJ1-1 TRBV4-3 NA TGCGCCAGCAGCCAAGTAAAGAACACTGAAGCTTTCTTT CASSQVKNTEAFF
NA TRBJ2-7 TRBV19 NA TGTGCCAGTAGTATAGATCGCCATTACGAGCAGTACTTC CASSIDRHYEQYF
TRBD1 TRBJ1-2 TRBV27 few TGTGCCAGCAGCCTCCAGCCGGGACAGAGCTATGGCTACACCTTC CASSLQPGQSYGYTF
TRBD1 TRBJ2-5 TRBV29-1 few TGCAGCGCTTACACAGGGGGCCGCCTCGAGGAGACCCAGTACTTC CSAYTGGRLEETQYF
NA TRBJ2-7 TRBV2 few TGTGCCAGCAGTCGGACAGAACCGGGAAGCGAGCAGTACTTC CASSRTEPGSEQYF
TRBD2 TRBJ2-1 TRBV30 NA TGTGCCTGGAGCCCCAGACTAGCGGTTACCTACAATGAGCAGTTCTTC CAWSPRLAVTYNEQFF
NA TRBJ1-1 TRBV7-3 NA TGTGCCAGCAGCCCCTCCGGAACACTCACTGAAGCTTTCTTT CASSPSGTLTEAFF
NA TRBJ2-3 TRBV6-5 NA TGTGCCAGCAGTTACTCGGGCCAGCGGGCCCAAGATACGCAGTATTTT CASSYSGQRAQDTQYF
NA TRBJ2-5 TRBV7-8 NA TGTGCCAGCAGCTCGGAAGAGACCCAGTACTTC CASSSEETQYF
NA TRBJ2-2 TRBV30 NA TGTGCCTGGAGCTCCCCATGGGAGACCGGGGAGCTGTTTTTT CAWSSPWETGELFF
NA TRBJ2-1 TRBV7-8 NA TGTGCCAGCAGCTTAGTTAGCGGCTACAATGAGCAGTTCTTC CASSLVSGYNEQFF
TRBD1 TRBJ1-5 TRBV19 few TGTGCCAGTAGTGCAAAACGGACAGGGGTAGGCAATCAGCCCCAGCATTTT CASSAKRTGVGNQPQHF